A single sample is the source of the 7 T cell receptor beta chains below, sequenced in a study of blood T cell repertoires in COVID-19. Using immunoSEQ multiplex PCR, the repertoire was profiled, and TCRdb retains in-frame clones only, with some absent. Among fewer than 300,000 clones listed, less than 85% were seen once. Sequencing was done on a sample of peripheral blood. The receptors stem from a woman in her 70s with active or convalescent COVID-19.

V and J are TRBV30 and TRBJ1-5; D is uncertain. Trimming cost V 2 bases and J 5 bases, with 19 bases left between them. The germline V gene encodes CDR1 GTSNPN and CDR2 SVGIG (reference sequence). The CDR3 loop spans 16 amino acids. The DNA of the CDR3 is TGTGCCTGGAGTTTACCAGGTTCTGTGAAAGATCAGCCCCAGCATTTT. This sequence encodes CAWSLPGSVKDQPQHF.

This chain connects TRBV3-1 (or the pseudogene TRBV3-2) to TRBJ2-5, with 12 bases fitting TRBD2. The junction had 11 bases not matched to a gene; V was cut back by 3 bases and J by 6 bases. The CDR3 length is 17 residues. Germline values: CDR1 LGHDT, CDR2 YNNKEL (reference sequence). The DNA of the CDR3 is TGTGCCAGCAGCCACCGCTCTAGCGGGGGGGCGGAGAAGACCCAGTACTTC. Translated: CASSHRSSGGAEKTQYF.

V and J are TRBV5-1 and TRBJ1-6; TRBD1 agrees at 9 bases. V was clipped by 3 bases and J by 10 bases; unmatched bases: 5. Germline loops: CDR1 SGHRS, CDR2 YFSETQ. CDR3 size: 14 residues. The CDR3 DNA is TGCGCCAGCAGCTCCGGGACAGGGCGATCACCCCTCCACTTT. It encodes CASSSGTGRSPLHF.

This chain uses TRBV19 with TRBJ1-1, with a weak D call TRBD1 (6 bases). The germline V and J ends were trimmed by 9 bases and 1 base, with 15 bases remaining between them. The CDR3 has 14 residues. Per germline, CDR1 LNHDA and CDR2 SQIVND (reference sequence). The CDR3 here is CASRRDIQNTEAFF. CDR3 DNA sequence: TGTGCCAGCAGAAGGGACATCCAGAACACTGAAGCTTTCTTT.

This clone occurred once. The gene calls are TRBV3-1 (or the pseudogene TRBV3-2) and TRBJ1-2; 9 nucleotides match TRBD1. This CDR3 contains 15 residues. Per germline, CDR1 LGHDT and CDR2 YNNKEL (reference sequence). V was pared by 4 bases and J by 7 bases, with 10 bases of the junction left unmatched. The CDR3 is CASSPSGDRVRGYTF. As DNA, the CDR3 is TGTGCCAGCAGCCCGAGTGGGGACAGGGTTCGTGGCTACACCTTC.

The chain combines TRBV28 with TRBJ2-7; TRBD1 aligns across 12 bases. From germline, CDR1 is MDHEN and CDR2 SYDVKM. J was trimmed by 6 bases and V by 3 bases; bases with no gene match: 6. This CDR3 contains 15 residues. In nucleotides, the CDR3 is TGTGCCAGCAGTTTGGTTGGGACAGGGGGCAGCGAGCAGTACTTC. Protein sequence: CASSLVGTGGSEQYF.

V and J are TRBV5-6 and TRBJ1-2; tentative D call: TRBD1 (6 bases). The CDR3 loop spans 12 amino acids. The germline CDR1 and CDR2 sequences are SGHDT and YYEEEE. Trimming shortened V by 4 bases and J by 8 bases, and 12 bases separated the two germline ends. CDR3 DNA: TGTGCCAGCAGCGGACAGTTCTGGGGCTACACCTTC. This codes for CASSGQFWGYTF.